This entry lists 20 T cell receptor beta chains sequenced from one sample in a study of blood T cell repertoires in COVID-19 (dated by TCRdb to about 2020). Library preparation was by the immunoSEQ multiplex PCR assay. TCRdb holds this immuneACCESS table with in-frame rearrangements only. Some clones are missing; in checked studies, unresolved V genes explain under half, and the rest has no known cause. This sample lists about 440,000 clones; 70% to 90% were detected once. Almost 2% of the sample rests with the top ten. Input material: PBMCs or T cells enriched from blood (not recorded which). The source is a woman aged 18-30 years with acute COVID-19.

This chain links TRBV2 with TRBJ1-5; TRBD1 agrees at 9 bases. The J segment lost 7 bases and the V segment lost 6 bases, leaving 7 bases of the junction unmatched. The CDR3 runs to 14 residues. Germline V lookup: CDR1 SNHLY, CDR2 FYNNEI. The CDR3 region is CASRGTTGGQPQHF. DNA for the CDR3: TGTGCCAGCAGGGGTACGACAGGGGGACAGCCCCAGCATTTT.

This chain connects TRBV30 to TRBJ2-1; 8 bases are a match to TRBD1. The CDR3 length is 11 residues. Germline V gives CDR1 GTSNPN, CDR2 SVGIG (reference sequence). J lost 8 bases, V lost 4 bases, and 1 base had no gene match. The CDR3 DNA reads TGTGCCTGGACAGGGGGCGATGAGCAGTTCTTC. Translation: CAWTGGDEQFF.

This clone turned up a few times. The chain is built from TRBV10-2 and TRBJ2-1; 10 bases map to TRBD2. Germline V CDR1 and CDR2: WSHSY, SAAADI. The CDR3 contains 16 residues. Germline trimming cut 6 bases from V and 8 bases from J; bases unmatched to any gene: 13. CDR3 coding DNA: TGCGCCAGCAGCGGACAGGGTACTAGCGGGATCGATGAGCAGTTCTTC. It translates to CASSGQGTSGIDEQFF.

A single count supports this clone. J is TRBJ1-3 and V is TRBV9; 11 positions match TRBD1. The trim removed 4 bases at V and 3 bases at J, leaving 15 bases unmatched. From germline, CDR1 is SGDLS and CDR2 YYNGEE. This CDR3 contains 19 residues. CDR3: CASSPGPGQGASGGNTIYF. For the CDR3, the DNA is TGTGCCAGCAGCCCGGGACCAGGACAGGGGGCATCCGGTGGAAACACCATATATTTT.

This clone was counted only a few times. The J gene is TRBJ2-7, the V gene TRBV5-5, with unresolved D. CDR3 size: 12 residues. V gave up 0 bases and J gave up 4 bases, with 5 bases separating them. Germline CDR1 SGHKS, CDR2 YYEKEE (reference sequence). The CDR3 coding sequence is TGTGCCAGCAGCTTGGTATTATACGAGCAGTACTTC. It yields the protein CASSLVLYEQYF.

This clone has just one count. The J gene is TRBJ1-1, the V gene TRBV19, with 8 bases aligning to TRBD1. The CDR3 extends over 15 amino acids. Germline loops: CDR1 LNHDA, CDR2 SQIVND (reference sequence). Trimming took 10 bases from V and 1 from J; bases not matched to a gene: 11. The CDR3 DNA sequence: TGTGCCACCACCGACAGGGGTGGACAGAACACTGAAGCTTTCTTT. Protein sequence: CATTDRGGQNTEAFF.

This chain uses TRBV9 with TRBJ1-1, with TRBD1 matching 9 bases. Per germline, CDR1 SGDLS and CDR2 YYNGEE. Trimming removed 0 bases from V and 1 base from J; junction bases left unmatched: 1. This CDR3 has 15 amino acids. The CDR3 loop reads CASSVGDRANTEAFF. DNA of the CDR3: TGTGCCAGCAGCGTAGGGGACAGGGCGAACACTGAAGCTTTCTTT.

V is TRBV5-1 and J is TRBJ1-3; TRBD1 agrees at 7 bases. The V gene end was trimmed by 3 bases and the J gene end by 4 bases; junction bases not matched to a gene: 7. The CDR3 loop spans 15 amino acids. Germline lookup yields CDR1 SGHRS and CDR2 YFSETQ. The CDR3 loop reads CASSYTTGFGNTIYF. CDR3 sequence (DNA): TGCGCCAGCAGCTACACGACAGGGTTCGGAAACACCATATATTTT.

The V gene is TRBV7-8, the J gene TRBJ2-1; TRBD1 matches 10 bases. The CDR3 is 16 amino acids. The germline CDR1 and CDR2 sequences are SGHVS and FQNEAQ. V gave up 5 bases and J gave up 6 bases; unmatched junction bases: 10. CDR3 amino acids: CASSRAGTGASNEQFF. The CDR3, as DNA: TGTGCCAGCAGCCGAGCCGGGACAGGGGCTTCCAATGAGCAGTTCTTC.

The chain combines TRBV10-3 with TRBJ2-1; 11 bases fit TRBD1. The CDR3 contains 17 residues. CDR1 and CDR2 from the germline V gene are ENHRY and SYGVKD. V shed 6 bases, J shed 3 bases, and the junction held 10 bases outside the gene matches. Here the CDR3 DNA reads TGTGCCATCAGGGGACAGGGGGAAGGAAGCGGCTACAATGAGCAGTTCTTC. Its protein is CAIRGQGEGSGYNEQFF.

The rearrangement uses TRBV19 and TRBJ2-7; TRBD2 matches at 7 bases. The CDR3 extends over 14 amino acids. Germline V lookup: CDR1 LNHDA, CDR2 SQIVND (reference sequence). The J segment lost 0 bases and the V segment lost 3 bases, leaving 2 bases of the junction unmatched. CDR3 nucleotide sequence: TGTGCCAGTAGTATCCAGCGGGACTCCTACGAGCAGTACTTC. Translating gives CASSIQRDSYEQYF.

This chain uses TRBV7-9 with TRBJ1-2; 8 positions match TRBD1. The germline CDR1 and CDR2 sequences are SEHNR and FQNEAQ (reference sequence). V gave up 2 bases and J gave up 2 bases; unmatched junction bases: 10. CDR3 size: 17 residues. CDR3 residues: CASSLPGQVVGNYGYTF. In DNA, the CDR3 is TGTGCCAGCAGCTTACCGGGACAGGTCGTGGGGAACTATGGCTACACCTTC.

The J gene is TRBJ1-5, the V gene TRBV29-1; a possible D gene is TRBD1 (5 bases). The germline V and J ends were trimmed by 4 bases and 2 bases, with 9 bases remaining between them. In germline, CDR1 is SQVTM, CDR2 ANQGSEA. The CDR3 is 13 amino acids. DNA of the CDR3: TGCAGCGTTGGGAGGGACGGCAATCAGCCCCAGCATTTT. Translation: CSVGRDGNQPQHF.

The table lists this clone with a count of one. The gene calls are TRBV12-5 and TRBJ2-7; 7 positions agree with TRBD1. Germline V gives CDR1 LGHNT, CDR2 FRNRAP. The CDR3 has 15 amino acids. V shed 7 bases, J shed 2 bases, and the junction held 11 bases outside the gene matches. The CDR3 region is CASAPSGTATYEQYF. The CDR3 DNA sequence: TGTGCTAGTGCCCCCTCCGGGACAGCGACCTACGAGCAGTACTTC.

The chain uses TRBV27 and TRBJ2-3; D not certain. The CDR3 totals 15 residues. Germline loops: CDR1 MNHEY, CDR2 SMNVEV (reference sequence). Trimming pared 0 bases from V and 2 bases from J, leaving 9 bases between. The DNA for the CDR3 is TGTGCCAGCAGTTTATCGTGGGCCCCCACAGATACGCAGTATTTT. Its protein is CASSLSWAPTDTQYF.

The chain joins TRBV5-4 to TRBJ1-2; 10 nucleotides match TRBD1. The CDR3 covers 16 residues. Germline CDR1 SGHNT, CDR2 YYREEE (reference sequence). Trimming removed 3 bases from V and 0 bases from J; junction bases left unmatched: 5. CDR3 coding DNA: TGTGCCAGCAGCTCGGGACAGGGGATGACTAACTATGGCTACACCTTC. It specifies CASSSGQGMTNYGYTF. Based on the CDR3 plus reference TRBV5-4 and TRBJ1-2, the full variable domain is ETGVTQSPTHLIKTRGQQVTLRCSSQSGHNTVSWYQQALGQGPQFIFQYYREEENGRGNFPPRFSGLQFPNYSSELNVNALELDDSALYLCASSSGQGMTNYGYTFGSGTRLTVV.

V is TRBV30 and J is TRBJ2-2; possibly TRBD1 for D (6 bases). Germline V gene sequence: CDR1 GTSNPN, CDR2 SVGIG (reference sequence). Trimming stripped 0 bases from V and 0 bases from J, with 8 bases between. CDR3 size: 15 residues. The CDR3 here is CAWSVGTSNTGELFF. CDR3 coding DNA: TGTGCCTGGAGTGTCGGGACATCGAACACCGGGGAGCTGTTTTTT.

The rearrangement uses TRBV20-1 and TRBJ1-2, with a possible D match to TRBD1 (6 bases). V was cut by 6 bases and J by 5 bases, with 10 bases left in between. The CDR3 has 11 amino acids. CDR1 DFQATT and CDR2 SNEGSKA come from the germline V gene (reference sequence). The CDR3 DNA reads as TGCAGTGCCCCACAGGGATATGGCTACACCTTC. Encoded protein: CSAPQGYGYTF.

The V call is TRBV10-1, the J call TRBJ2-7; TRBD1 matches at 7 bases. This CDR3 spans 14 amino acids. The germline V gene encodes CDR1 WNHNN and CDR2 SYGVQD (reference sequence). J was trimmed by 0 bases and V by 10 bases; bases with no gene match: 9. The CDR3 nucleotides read TGCGCCAAACCCCACAGGGGTCCCTCCTACGAGCAGTACTTC. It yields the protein CAKPHRGPSYEQYF.

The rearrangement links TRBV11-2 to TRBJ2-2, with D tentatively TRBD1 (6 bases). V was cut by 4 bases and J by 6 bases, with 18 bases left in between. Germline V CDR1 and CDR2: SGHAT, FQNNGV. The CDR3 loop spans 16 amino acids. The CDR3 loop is CASSSRQEVIPGELFF. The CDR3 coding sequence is TGTGCCAGCAGCTCCAGACAGGAGGTTATTCCCGGGGAGCTGTTTTTT.